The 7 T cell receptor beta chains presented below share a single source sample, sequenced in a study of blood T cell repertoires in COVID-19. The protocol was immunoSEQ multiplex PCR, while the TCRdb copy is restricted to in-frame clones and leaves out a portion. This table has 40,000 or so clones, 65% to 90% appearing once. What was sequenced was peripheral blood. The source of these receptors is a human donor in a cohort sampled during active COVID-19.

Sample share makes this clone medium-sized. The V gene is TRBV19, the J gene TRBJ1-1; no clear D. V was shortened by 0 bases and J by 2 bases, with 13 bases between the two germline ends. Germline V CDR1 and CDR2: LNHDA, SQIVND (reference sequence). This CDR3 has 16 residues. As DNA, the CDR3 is TGTGCCAGTAGTATAGATCTGGCCCAAAAAAACACTGAAGCTTTCTTT. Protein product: CASSIDLAQKNTEAFF.

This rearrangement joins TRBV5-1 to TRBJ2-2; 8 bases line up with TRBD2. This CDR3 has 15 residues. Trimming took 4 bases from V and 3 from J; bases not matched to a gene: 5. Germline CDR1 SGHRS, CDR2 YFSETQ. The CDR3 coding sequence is TGCGCCAGCAGCATCGGGACTAGTGACACCGGGGAGCTGTTTTTT. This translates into CASSIGTSDTGELFF.

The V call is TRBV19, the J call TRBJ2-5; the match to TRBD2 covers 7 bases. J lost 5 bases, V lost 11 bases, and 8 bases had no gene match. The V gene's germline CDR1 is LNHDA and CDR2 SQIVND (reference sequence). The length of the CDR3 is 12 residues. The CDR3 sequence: CAWRTSLETQYF. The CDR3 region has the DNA TGTGCCTGGAGGACTAGTCTGGAGACCCAGTACTTC.

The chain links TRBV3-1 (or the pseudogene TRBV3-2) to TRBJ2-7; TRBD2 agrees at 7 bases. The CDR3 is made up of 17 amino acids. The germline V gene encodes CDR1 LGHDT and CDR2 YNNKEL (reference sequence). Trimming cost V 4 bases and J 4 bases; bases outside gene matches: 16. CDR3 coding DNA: TGTGCCAGCAGCCTTCGTGGGTCGGGGACTACGATGTACGAGCAGTACTTC. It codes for CASSLRGSGTTMYEQYF.

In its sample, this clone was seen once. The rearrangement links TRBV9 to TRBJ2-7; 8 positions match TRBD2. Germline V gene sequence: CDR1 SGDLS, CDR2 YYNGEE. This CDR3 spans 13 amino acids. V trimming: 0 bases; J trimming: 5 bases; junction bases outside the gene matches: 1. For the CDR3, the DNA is TGTGCCAGCAGCGTAGACGGGAGGGACGAGCAGTACTTC. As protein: CASSVDGRDEQYF.

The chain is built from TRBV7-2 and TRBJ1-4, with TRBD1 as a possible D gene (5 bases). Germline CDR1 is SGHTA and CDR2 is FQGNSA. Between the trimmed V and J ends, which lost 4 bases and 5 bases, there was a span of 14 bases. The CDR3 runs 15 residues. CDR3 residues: CASSSTGTGNEKLFF. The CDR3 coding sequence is TGTGCCAGCAGCTCAACCGGGACTGGAAATGAAAAACTGTTTTTT. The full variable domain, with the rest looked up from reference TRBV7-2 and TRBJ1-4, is GAGVSQSPSNKVTEKGKDVELRCDPISGHTALYWYRQSLGQGLEFLIYFQGNSAPDKSGLPSDRFSAERTGGSVSTLTIQRTQQEDSAVYLCASSSTGTGNEKLFFGSGTQLSVL.

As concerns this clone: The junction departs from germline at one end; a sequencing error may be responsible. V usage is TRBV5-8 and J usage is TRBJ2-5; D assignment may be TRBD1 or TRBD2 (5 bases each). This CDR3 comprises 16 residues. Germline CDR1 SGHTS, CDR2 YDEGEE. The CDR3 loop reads CASILGRTHRGETQYF. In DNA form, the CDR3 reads TGTGCCAGCATCTTGGGGCGGACTCACCGGGGAGAGACCCAGTACTTC.